These 17 T cell receptor beta chains originate from one sample sequenced in a study of blood T cell repertoires in COVID-19. This table comes from immunoSEQ multiplex PCR, and its TCRdb copy is limited to in-frame clones, with some not included. The table shows approximately 230,000 clones, with 87% occurring only once. Sequencing was done on a sample of peripheral blood. These receptors all stem from a man between 18 and 29 years old with active or convalescent COVID-19.

Regarding this clone: One end of the junction does not line up with germline, which may come from a read error. This chain connects TRBV24-1 to TRBJ1-4; the match to TRBD1 covers 8 bases. Per germline, CDR1 KGHDR and CDR2 SFDVKD. CDR3 length equals 13 residues. The CDR3 nucleotides are TGTGCCACCAGCGGGGACAGGCCAGAAAGACTGTTTTTT. Its translation: CATSGDRPERLFF.

The chain joins TRBV19 to TRBJ1-1; D not resolved. The CDR3 runs 16 residues. Germline loops: CDR1 LNHDA, CDR2 SQIVND (reference sequence). V was clipped by 5 bases and J by 2 bases, with 18 bases between them. The DNA for the CDR3 is TGTGCCAGTAGTTTAGCGGTAGGCGGGGTAAACACTGAAGCTTTCTTT. Its translation: CASSLAVGGVNTEAFF.

V and J are TRBV2 and TRBJ1-1, with D hard to call. This CDR3 region has 12 residues. Trimming stripped 4 bases from V and 1 base from J, with 4 bases between. CDR1 is SNHLY and CDR2 is FYNNEI in the germline V gene. In DNA, the CDR3 is TGTGCCAGCAGTGGGGCGAACACTGAAGCTTTCTTT. Translated, it gives CASSGANTEAFF.

This clone was seen only once. The rearrangement joins TRBV7-3 to TRBJ2-3; D is ambiguous. Germline V gives CDR1 SGHTA, CDR2 FQGTGA. Trimming pared 1 base from V and 0 bases from J, leaving 17 bases between. The CDR3 runs to 18 residues. The DNA for the CDR3 is TGTGCCAGCAGCTTAAGATTCACAGAAGATTGGAGCACAGATACGCAGTATTTT. Protein: CASSLRFTEDWSTDTQYF.

The rearrangement links TRBV18 to TRBJ1-4; D gene uncertain. This CDR3 has 14 amino acids. V was pared by 8 bases and J by 8 bases, with 18 bases between. Germline V gene lookup returns CDR1 KGHSH and CDR2 LQKENI. The DNA of the CDR3 is TGTGCCAGCGCTCCCGGAGACGGAGGCGAAAAACTGTTTTTT. It translates to CASAPGDGGEKLFF.

The chain has TRBV30 and TRBJ2-7; 8 nucleotides agree with TRBD1. This CDR3 region has 11 residues. Germline values: CDR1 GTSNPN, CDR2 SVGIG (reference sequence). With 8 bases clipped from V and 6 bases from J, the junction kept 6 bases outside the gene matches. This chain's CDR3 is CAGQGTREQYF. Here the CDR3 DNA reads TGTGCCGGACAGGGTACTCGCGAGCAGTACTTC.

J is TRBJ1-2 and V is TRBV5-1; D uncertain. The germline V gene has CDR1 SGHRS and CDR2 YFSETQ. This CDR3 has 14 residues. V lost 0 bases and J 3 bases, leaving 9 bases between the germline ends. The DNA for the CDR3 is TGCGCCAGCAGCTTGGAAACAGCCTACTATGGCTACACCTTC. Encoded protein: CASSLETAYYGYTF.

DNA for the CDR3: TGTGCCAGCACCCCTTCAGGGTCCTTCTCCTACGAGCAGTACTTC. Protein: CASTPSGSFSYEQYF. The chain uses TRBV7-6 and TRBJ2-7; D perhaps matches TRBD1 (5 bases). This CDR3 region has 15 residues. CDR1 and CDR2 (germline): SGHVS, FNYEAQ. Trimming took 7 bases from V and 0 from J, leaving 16 bases between them.

The sample holds a few counts of this clone. V is TRBV28 and J is TRBJ1-4; D remains unclear. Germline V gene data show CDR1 as MDHEN and CDR2 as SYDVKM. The CDR3 extends over 17 amino acids. V lost 1 base to trimming and J lost 0 bases, with 12 bases between them. The CDR3 loop is CASSLSQTSATNEKLFF. The CDR3 DNA follows: TGTGCCAGCAGTTTATCACAGACATCCGCAACTAATGAAAAACTGTTTTTT.

About this clone itself: At the DNA level, this CDR3 is encoded by other sequences in the same sample as well. This chain uses TRBV3-1 (or the pseudogene TRBV3-2) with TRBJ1-1; D is ambiguous. This CDR3 comprises 14 residues. Trimming stripped 0 bases from V and 0 bases from J, with 5 bases between. Germline V gene lookup returns CDR1 LGHDT and CDR2 YNNKEL (reference sequence). The CDR3 sequence is CASSQDRLNTEAFF. DNA for the CDR3: TGTGCCAGCAGCCAAGACAGGCTGAACACTGAAGCTTTCTTT.

This clone was seen a handful of times. CDR3 protein: CSAVTGPYEQYF. As DNA, the CDR3 is TGCAGCGCCGTGACAGGGCCCTACGAGCAGTACTTC. The V and J genes are TRBV29-1 and TRBJ2-7; 7 bases agree with TRBD1. The V gene end was trimmed by 7 bases and the J gene end by 2 bases; junction bases not matched to a gene: 5. Germline lookup yields CDR1 SQVTM and CDR2 ANQGSEA. The CDR3 spans 12 residues.

The CDR3 sequence: CASSPPGRGKGGEQFF. In DNA, the CDR3 is TGTGCCAGCTCACCACCGGGTCGGGGGAAAGGCGGAGAGCAGTTCTTC. The J gene is TRBJ2-1, the V gene TRBV18; maybe TRBD2 (6 bases). Per the germline V gene, CDR1 is KGHSH and CDR2 is LQKENI. The ends were cut back, 0 bases at V and 10 bases at J, with 19 bases in the middle. The CDR3 contains 16 residues.

This chain links TRBV11-3 with TRBJ2-3, with D uncertain. V was shortened by 2 bases and J by 2 bases, with 8 bases between the two germline ends. The CDR3 has 14 residues. Germline V gene data show CDR1 as SGHNT and CDR2 as YENEEA. For the CDR3, the DNA is TGTGCCAGCAGCTTATCACGCGCCACAGATACGCAGTATTTT. It codes for CASSLSRATDTQYF.

This clone was counted a few times. The chain carries TRBV19 and TRBJ1-4; tentatively, D is TRBD1 (6 bases). Germline V lookup: CDR1 LNHDA, CDR2 SQIVND (reference sequence). The CDR3 consists of 15 residues. V was trimmed by 7 bases and J by 3 bases, leaving 15 bases between them. CDR3 nucleotides: TGTGCCAGTACTGAACAGGGAGGGCCTAATGAAAAACTGTTTTTT. Encoded protein: CASTEQGGPNEKLFF.

V usage is TRBV19 and J usage is TRBJ2-3, with TRBD1 matching over 8 bases. The V and J ends lost 3 bases and 8 bases, in that order; junction bases with no gene match: 19. The germline V gene has CDR1 LNHDA and CDR2 SQIVND (reference sequence). The CDR3 loop spans 18 amino acids. The chain's CDR3 is CASSIESGQGARRVTQYF. The CDR3 DNA follows: TGTGCCAGTAGTATTGAGTCGGGGCAGGGGGCGCGGCGGGTTACGCAGTATTTT.

CDR3 amino acids: CASRSSGAVAEAFF. The CDR3 nucleotides read TGCGCCAGCAGGTCCTCAGGGGCCGTGGCTGAAGCTTTCTTT. The chain has TRBV5-1 and TRBJ1-1, with D maybe TRBD1 (6 bases). The V gene lost 5 bases and the J gene lost 6 bases, with 17 bases spanning the gap. The CDR3 is 14 amino acids. Germline assignment: CDR1 SGHRS and CDR2 YFSETQ. Variable domain in full (rest from reference TRBV5-1 and TRBJ1-1): KAGVTQTPRYLIKTRGQQVTLSCSPISGHRSVSWYQQTPGQGLQFLFEYFSETQRNKGNFPGRFSGRQFSNSRSEMNVSTLELGDSALYLCASRSSGAVAEAFFGQGTRLTVV.

CDR3 in amino acids: CASSSQVNEKLFF. As DNA, the CDR3 is TGCGCCAGCAGCTCCCAGGTCAATGAAAAACTGTTTTTT. V usage is TRBV5-1 and J usage is TRBJ1-4; no definite D call. The CDR3 length is 13 residues. CDR1 and CDR2 (germline): SGHRS, YFSETQ. V was pared by 3 bases and J by 5 bases, with 8 bases between.